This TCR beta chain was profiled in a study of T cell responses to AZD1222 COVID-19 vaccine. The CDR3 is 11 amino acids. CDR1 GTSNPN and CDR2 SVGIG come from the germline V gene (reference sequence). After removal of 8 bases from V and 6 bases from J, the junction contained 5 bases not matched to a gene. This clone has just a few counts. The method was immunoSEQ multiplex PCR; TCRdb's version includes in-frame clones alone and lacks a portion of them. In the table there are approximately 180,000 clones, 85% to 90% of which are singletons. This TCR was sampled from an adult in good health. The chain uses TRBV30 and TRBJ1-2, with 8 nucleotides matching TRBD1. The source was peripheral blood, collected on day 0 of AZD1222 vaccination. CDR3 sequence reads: CATQGAHGYTF. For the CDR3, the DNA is TGTGCCACCCAGGGGGCGCATGGCTACACCTTC.